This T cell receptor beta chain was captured by sequencing in a study of cytotoxic CD8 clonotypes in ibrutinib-treated CLL. General study findings and limits: Sustained-remission patients were sampled at different times than progressing patients were. Relative to age-matched healthy donors, clonality at baseline was higher, and it tracked circulating CD8+ T-cell counts.

For this clone: Its matching antigen is unknown.

The intended depth for sequencing was 1 in 200,000 to 1 in 1 million T cells. Assay: immunoSEQ multiplex PCR; the TCRdb copy retains only in-frame clones and omits some. Of some 140,000 clones in the sample, around four fifths were seen once. The CDR3 extends over 14 amino acids. Germline V gene data show CDR1 as LNHDA and CDR2 as SQIVND (reference sequence). V was trimmed by 3 bases and J by 4 bases, leaving 12 bases between them. This receptor was obtained from a human donor with chronic lymphocytic leukemia. The source was PBMCs, collected after 24 months of ibrutinib treatment. This chain connects TRBV19 to TRBJ1-2; tentatively, D is TRBD1 (5 bases). DNA for the CDR3: TGTGCCAGTAGTATTCCAGGGCCTAGCTATGGCTACACCTTC. This encodes CASSIPGPSYGYTF.